A selection of T cell receptor beta chains follows, all from one sample in a study of T cell responses to AZD1222 COVID-19 vaccine. Produced via immunoSEQ multiplex PCR; TCRdb's table is partial and in-frame only. The sample has approximately 140,000 clones; around 90% are singletons. The sample here was peripheral blood, taken 28 days after the second AZD1222 dose. The source is an adult who received the AZD1222 COVID-19 vaccine. CDR3s include the opening cysteine and the closing phenylalanine or tryptophan. The D gene is left open where the match is weak. Not all rows give a size; the values are once, few, many and, for expanded clones, a class.

J gene,D gene,V gene,clone size,CDR3 protein,CDR3 DNA
TRBJ2-1,.,TRBV5-1,once,CASSFYVGEQFF,TGCGCCAGCAGCTTTTATGTGGGGGAGCAGTTCTTC
TRBJ2-5,TRBD2,TRBV3-1/TRBV3-2,.,CASSQGRGETQYF,TGTGCCAGCAGCCAGGGGAGGGGAGAGACCCAGTACTTC
TRBJ1-1,.,TRBV4-3,.,CASSRSPQGGYTEAFF,TGCGCCAGCAGCCGCTCTCCTCAGGGTGGGTACACTGAAGCTTTCTTT
TRBJ2-2,TRBD2,TRBV5-1,.,CASSSTSGGPDGELFF,TGCGCCAGCAGTTCGACTAGCGGGGGGCCTGATGGGGAGCTGTTTTTT
TRBJ1-5,.,TRBV3-1/TRBV3-2,.,CASSQGGNQPQHF,TGTGCCAGCAGCCAAGGGGGAAATCAGCCCCAGCATTTT
TRBJ2-5,.,TRBV6-2/TRBV6-3,few,CASSLVFSETQYF,TGTGCCAGCAGTTTGGTCTTTAGCGAGACCCAGTACTTC
TRBJ1-6,.,TRBV7-2,.,CASSLEGWGAYNSPLHF,TGTGCCAGCAGCTTAGAGGGCTGGGGAGCCTATAATTCACCCCTCCACTTT
TRBJ1-5,.,TRBV7-3,.,CASSLGPSQPQHF,TGTGCCAGCAGCCTCGGACCCAGCCAGCCCCAGCATTTT
TRBJ2-5,TRBD1,TRBV6-6,.,CASSFRDREETQYF,TGTGCCAGCAGTTTTCGGGACAGGGAAGAGACCCAGTACTTC
TRBJ2-1,.,TRBV4-3,.,CASSHVNEQFF,TGCGCCAGCAGCCATGTCAATGAGCAGTTCTTC
TRBJ2-3,.,TRBV5-5,.,CASSLATAAAVTDTQYF,TGTGCCAGCAGCTTGGCCACCGCAGCCGCCGTTACAGATACGCAGTATTTT
TRBJ1-6,.,TRBV10-3,.,CAIGDGGGYNSPLHF,TGTGCCATCGGTGATGGAGGGGGCTATAATTCACCCCTCCACTTT
TRBJ1-1,.,TRBV3-1/TRBV3-2,.,CASSQGPEAFF,TGTGCCAGCAGCCAAGGGCCTGAAGCTTTCTTT
TRBJ1-5,.,TRBV5-1,.,CASSFGREGQPQHF,TGCGCCAGCAGCTTTGGCAGGGAGGGACAGCCCCAGCATTTT
TRBJ2-7,TRBD2,TRBV3-1/TRBV3-2,.,CASSQRSSGRGNEQYF,TGTGCCAGCAGCCAACGGTCTAGCGGGAGAGGAAACGAGCAGTACTTC
TRBJ2-5,.,TRBV3-1/TRBV3-2,.,CASSLLAGDETQYF,TGTGCCAGCAGCCTTCTTGCAGGGGACGAGACCCAGTACTTC
TRBJ1-5,TRBD1,TRBV19,.,CASSGGQGALGAQPQHF,TGTGCCAGTAGTGGAGGACAGGGGGCGCTTGGAGCTCAGCCCCAGCATTTT
TRBJ2-3,.,TRBV28,.,CASSSTRAAGTDTQYF,TGTGCCAGCAGCAGTACGAGGGCCGCGGGCACAGATACGCAGTATTTT
TRBJ1-5,.,TRBV14,once,CASSRTLNQPQHF,TGTGCCAGCAGCCGGACACTCAATCAGCCCCAGCATTTT
TRBJ1-2,TRBD1,TRBV3-1/TRBV3-2,.,CASSRRDRAGGYTF,TGTGCCAGCAGCCGCAGGGACAGGGCGGGAGGCTACACCTTC
TRBJ2-7,TRBD2,TRBV11-2,.,CASSLEAGGLREQYF,TGTGCCAGCAGCTTAGAGGCGGGAGGGCTGCGCGAGCAGTACTTC
TRBJ1-2,TRBD1,TRBV19,once,CASSTRQGAMGYTF,TGTGCCAGTAGTACTCGACAGGGGGCGATGGGCTACACCTTC